This TCR beta chain was found in a study of blood T cell repertoires in COVID-19. Only in-frame clones appear in the TCRdb table, and some are missing; sequencing was by immunoSEQ multiplex PCR. The repertoire has some 350,000 clones, roughly nine tenths of them found once; the top ten carry 2.5% to 3%. V lost 5 bases, J lost 1 base, and 9 bases stayed unmatched. The CDR3 is 17 residues long. The germline V gene has CDR1 SGHAT and CDR2 FQNNGV. The source is a woman aged 30 to 39 who had recovered from COVID-19. This chain uses TRBV11-2 with TRBJ2-2; 8 nucleotides match TRBD2. Source material: PBMCs or T cells enriched from blood (not recorded which). The CDR3 bases are TGTGCCAGCAGCCTTGCCATAGCGGGGAAGAACACCGGGGAGCTGTTTTTT. It translates to CASSLAIAGKNTGELFF.